Below are 26 T cell receptor beta chains sequenced from a single sample in a study of cytotoxic CD8 clonotypes in ibrutinib-treated CLL. Here immunoSEQ multiplex PCR was the method, and the copy in TCRdb shows in-frame clones only, minus some. The top ten clones hold about 5.7% of a sample with about 68,000 clones, about two thirds of them seen once. The sequencing here drew on PBMCs, taken after 12 months of ibrutinib treatment. The origin of the receptors is a human donor with chronic lymphocytic leukemia.

This clone was counted a few times. The chain employs TRBV7-9 and TRBJ2-3; 7 bases fit TRBD2. The CDR3 sequence is 15 residues long. Germline CDR1 is SEHNR and CDR2 is FQNEAQ (reference sequence). The trim removed 0 bases at V and 8 bases at J, leaving 8 bases unmatched. The CDR3: CASSLAAERGGTQYF. The CDR3 DNA reads as TGTGCCAGCAGCTTAGCCGCCGAGCGGGGAGGTACGCAGTATTTT.

The CDR3 loop is CASSPQQGEGEAFF. Here the CDR3 DNA reads TGTGCCAGCTCACCACAACAGGGGGAGGGTGAAGCTTTCTTT. V is TRBV18 and J is TRBJ1-1; 8 bases align to TRBD1. The CDR3 sequence is 14 residues long. Trimming at V came to 1 base and at J to 7 bases, leaving 5 bases not matched to a gene. Germline CDR1 and CDR2: KGHSH and LQKENI.

This clone appeared a single time. V is TRBV7-8 and J is TRBJ2-1; D gene ambiguous. This CDR3 is 14 amino acids long. Between the trimmed V and J ends, which lost 4 bases and 6 bases, there was a span of 13 bases. Germline V CDR1 and CDR2: SGHVS, FQNEAQ. Here the CDR3 DNA reads TGTGCCAGCAGCTCGCCCCTAAGGGTCAATGAGCAGTTCTTC. Its protein product is CASSSPLRVNEQFF.

V usage is TRBV29-1 and J usage is TRBJ2-7; D assignment may be TRBD1 or TRBD2 (5 bases each). The CDR3 is 13 amino acids. CDR1 SQVTM and CDR2 ANQGSEA come from the germline V gene. V lost 7 bases and J lost 1, with 14 bases in between. The DNA for the CDR3 is TGCAGCGCCGGCCGGGACGGTTCCTACGAGCAGTACTTC. Its protein product is CSAGRDGSYEQYF.

CDR3 coding DNA: TGTGCCAGTAGTAACAGGGATGGAGGCTACACCTTC. This codes for CASSNRDGGYTF. The chain joins TRBV19 to TRBJ1-2, with D maybe TRBD1 (6 bases). Germline-derived CDR1 and CDR2 are LNHDA and SQIVND (reference sequence). Trimming cost V 4 bases and J 8 bases, with 11 bases left between them. The CDR3 has 12 residues. The whole variable domain, remainder taken from reference TRBV19 and TRBJ1-2, is DGGITQSPKYLFRKEGQNVTLSCEQNLNHDAMYWYRQDPGQGLRLIYYSQIVNDFQKGDIAEGYSVSREKKESFPLTVTSAQKNPTAFYLCASSNRDGGYTFGSGTRLTVV.

The J gene is TRBJ1-6, the V gene TRBV7-9; 7 nucleotides line up with TRBD1. Germline lookup yields CDR1 SEHNR and CDR2 FQNEAQ (reference sequence). The junction had 8 bases not matched to a gene; V was cut back by 5 bases and J by 10 bases. The CDR3 is 14 amino acids. The CDR3 DNA reads TGTGCCAGCAGCGCCCAGGGGGTAAGCTCACCCCTCCACTTT. The encoded protein is CASSAQGVSSPLHF.

The V call is TRBV10-3, the J call TRBJ2-5; unclear D gene. V was pared by 6 bases and J by 2 bases, with 22 bases between. This CDR3 has 17 amino acids. Germline CDR1 ENHRY, CDR2 SYGVKD. The CDR3: CAIRTTRRGPEQETQYF. The CDR3 DNA is TGTGCCATCAGGACCACACGACGTGGCCCCGAACAAGAGACCCAGTACTTC.

This clone was seen a few times. The chain combines TRBV2 with TRBJ2-7; 7 nucleotides agree with TRBD1. The CDR3 runs 11 residues. After removal of 8 bases from V and 3 bases from J, the junction contained 1 base not matched to a gene. Germline CDR1 is SNHLY and CDR2 is FYNNEI. The CDR3 loop reads CASDRVYEQYF. DNA of the CDR3: TGTGCCAGCGACAGGGTCTACGAGCAGTACTTC.

This clone was detected ten times or more. The chain recombines TRBV30 with TRBJ1-6, with TRBD1 as a possible D gene (5 bases). Germline-derived CDR1 and CDR2 are GTSNPN and SVGIG (reference sequence). The CDR3 runs to 14 residues. V was shortened by 4 bases and J by 5 bases, with 12 bases between the two germline ends. CDR3 DNA: TGTGCCTGGATATGGAAAGGGGATAATTCACCCCTCCACTTT. Translating it yields CAWIWKGDNSPLHF.

The chain joins TRBV21-1 to TRBJ1-5. TRBV21-1 is a recognized pseudogene. The CDR3 loop spans 17 amino acids. The CDR3, as DNA: TGTGCCAGCAGACCAAAGCGGCGGGGCTTTATCAGTCAGCCCCAGCATTTT. Amino acid sequence: CASRPKRRGFISQPQHF.

The J gene is TRBJ2-5, the V gene TRBV18; D remains unclear. CDR1 is KGHSH, CDR2 LQKENI, per germline. This CDR3 region has 12 residues. Trimming shortened V by 6 bases and J by 4 bases, and 9 bases separated the two germline ends. DNA for the CDR3: TGTGCCAGCTCCCCAAATGGAGAGACCCAGTACTTC. Protein: CASSPNGETQYF.

The rearrangement uses TRBV5-6 and TRBJ2-2; weak D call: TRBD1 (5 bases). The length of the CDR3 is 16 residues. The V end lost 2 bases, the J end lost 5 bases, and 16 bases lay between the germline ends. Germline CDR1 and CDR2: SGHDT and YYEEEE. The CDR3 sequence: CASSFGLQGNTGELFF. CDR3 in DNA: TGTGCCAGCAGCTTCGGTCTTCAGGGAAATACCGGGGAGCTGTTTTTT.

V and J are TRBV9 and TRBJ2-1; TRBD2 matches 7 bases. The CDR3 is made up of 14 amino acids. The V and J ends lost 3 bases and 7 bases, in that order; junction bases with no gene match: 7. Germline lookup yields CDR1 SGDLS and CDR2 YYNGEE. The CDR3 region has the DNA TGTGCCAGCAGCGATGGGGGACTACATAATGAGCAGTTCTTC. Translating it yields CASSDGGLHNEQFF.

The genes are TRBV5-1 and TRBJ1-1, with TRBD1 as a possible D gene (5 bases). V lost 6 bases and J 1 base, leaving 10 bases between the germline ends. This CDR3 contains 13 residues. The germline V gene has CDR1 SGHRS and CDR2 YFSETQ. Written as DNA, the CDR3 is TGCGCCAGCACCTCAACAGGGAACACTGAAGCTTTCTTT. It translates to CASTSTGNTEAFF.

This chain uses TRBV28 with TRBJ2-5; 7 bases fit TRBD1. The CDR3 runs 14 residues. The ends lost 2 bases at V and 4 bases at J; junction bases unmatched: 4. From germline, CDR1 is MDHEN and CDR2 SYDVKM. The chain's CDR3 is CASSLVGGLETQYF. The DNA of the CDR3 is TGTGCCAGCAGTTTAGTAGGGGGCCTAGAGACCCAGTACTTC.

There are a few counts of this clone. The genes are TRBV27 and TRBJ2-1; D tentatively reads TRBD1 or TRBD2 (6 bases each). In germline, CDR1 is MNHEY, CDR2 SMNVEV (reference sequence). There are 13 residues in the CDR3. Trimming removed 3 bases at V and 6 bases at J, with 9 bases between. DNA for the CDR3: TGTGCCAGCAGTTTCGGAGGGGGCAATGAGCAGTTCTTC. This translates into CASSFGGGNEQFF.

V is TRBV14 and J is TRBJ1-1; no reliable D call. The V gene's germline CDR1 is SGHDN and CDR2 FVKESK. This CDR3 spans 15 amino acids. V lost 0 bases to trimming and J lost 6 bases, with 14 bases between them. The CDR3 DNA reads as TGTGCCAGCAGCCAAGAATTTCGGGGTAACGCTGAAGCTTTCTTT. Protein product: CASSQEFRGNAEAFF.

This clone was observed a few times. The chain employs TRBV19 and TRBJ1-2; D is unclear. The V gene lost 2 bases and the J gene lost 2 bases, with 9 bases spanning the gap. CDR3 length: 14 amino acids. Germline values: CDR1 LNHDA, CDR2 SQIVND (reference sequence). The CDR3 region is CASSITTGNYGYTF. CDR3 in DNA: TGTGCCAGTAGTATAACCACGGGAAACTATGGCTACACCTTC.

This clone was detected only a few times. V gene TRBV6-6 combines with J gene TRBJ1-2; perhaps TRBD1 as D (6 bases). V was clipped by 6 bases and J by 1 base, with 9 bases between them. Looked up from germline, CDR1 is MNHNY and CDR2 is SVGAGI (reference sequence). This CDR3 spans 13 amino acids. CDR3 in DNA: TGTGCCAGCAGCCCAGGGGTTAACTATGGCTACACCTTC. Translated: CASSPGVNYGYTF.

The count of this clone is one. The gene calls are TRBV13 and TRBJ2-3; a weak D match, TRBD2 (6 bases). Between the trimmed V and J ends, which lost 1 base and 0 bases, there was a span of 8 bases. CDR3 size: 15 residues. Germline V gene lookup returns CDR1 PRHDT and CDR2 FYEKMQ (reference sequence). CDR3: CASSLVEGSTDTQYF. CDR3 coding DNA: TGTGCCAGCAGCTTAGTGGAGGGTAGCACAGATACGCAGTATTTT. The full variable domain, rest sourced from reference TRBV13 and TRBJ2-3, is AAGVIQSPRHLIKEKRETATLKCYPIPRHDTVYWYQQGPGQDPQFLISFYEKMQSDKGSIPDRFSAQQFSDYHSELNMSSLELGDSALYFCASSLVEGSTDTQYFGPGTRLTVL.

The chain's CDR3 is CASSVRGQDSYEQYF. Written as DNA, the CDR3 is TGTGCCAGCAGCGTCCGGGGACAGGACTCCTACGAGCAGTACTTC. J is TRBJ2-7 and V is TRBV9; 8 nucleotides line up with TRBD1. With 2 bases clipped from V and 0 bases from J, the junction kept 4 bases outside the gene matches. The V gene's germline CDR1 is SGDLS and CDR2 YYNGEE. The CDR3 runs 15 residues.

The chain couples TRBV19 to TRBJ1-5, with 7 bases identical to TRBD1. CDR1 and CDR2 from the germline V gene are LNHDA and SQIVND (reference sequence). V trimming: 5 bases; J trimming: 1 base; junction bases outside the gene matches: 5. The CDR3 loop spans 15 amino acids. The chain's CDR3 is CASSGMDRSNQPQHF. Written as DNA, the CDR3 is TGTGCCAGTAGTGGGATGGACAGGAGCAATCAGCCCCAGCATTTT.

The chain links TRBV5-1 to TRBJ2-7, with TRBD1 matching 11 bases. This CDR3 is built from 15 residues. Per the germline V gene, CDR1 is SGHRS and CDR2 is YFSETQ. Trimming at V came to 4 bases and at J to 4 bases, leaving 7 bases not matched to a gene. The CDR3 region is CASSPGTGGIYEQYF. The CDR3 DNA sequence: TGCGCCAGCAGCCCAGGGACAGGGGGGATTTACGAGCAGTACTTC.

The V and J genes are TRBV18 and TRBJ1-2, with D possibly matching TRBD1 (5 bases). V dropped 6 bases and J dropped 2 bases, with 13 bases sitting between them. This CDR3 region has 14 residues. Germline V lookup: CDR1 KGHSH, CDR2 LQKENI. CDR3 DNA: TGTGCCAGCTCCCCGGGGACGGAAAACTATGGCTACACCTTC. It encodes CASSPGTENYGYTF.

V and J are TRBV27 and TRBJ2-7; 9 bases line up with TRBD1. With V trimmed by 4 bases and J by 5 bases, 9 bases remained unmatched. The CDR3 covers 15 residues. Germline CDR1 MNHEY, CDR2 SMNVEV (reference sequence). CDR3 DNA sequence: TGTGCCAGCAGTTCCCCCAGGGACAGGGCAAACGAGCAGTACTTC. Protein product: CASSSPRDRANEQYF.

J is TRBJ1-2 and V is TRBV30; no clear D gene. Deletions cut 1 base from V and 0 bases from J, with 6 bases between. CDR1 and CDR2 from the germline V gene are GTSNPN and SVGIG (reference sequence). The CDR3 is 13 residues long. CDR3 protein: CAWSGMANYGYTF. In DNA, the CDR3 is TGTGCCTGGAGTGGGATGGCTAACTATGGCTACACCTTC.